What follows are 5 T cell receptor beta chains derived from one specimen sequenced in a study of blood T cell repertoires in COVID-19. TCRdb's table, derived via immunoSEQ multiplex PCR, lists solely in-frame clones and lacks some. Of more than 25,000 clones listed, approximately 81% were seen once; the top ten hold around half. Sequencing was carried out using peripheral blood. The receptors were sampled from a man aged 50 or older with active or convalescent COVID-19.

The rearrangement joins TRBV2 to TRBJ2-3; D ambiguous. This CDR3 spans 11 amino acids. Trimming took 5 bases from V and 6 from J, leaving 6 bases between them. Per germline, CDR1 SNHLY and CDR2 FYNNEI. CDR3: CASSHADTQYF. The DNA of the CDR3 is TGTGCCAGCAGTCACGCGGATACGCAGTATTTT.

The gene calls are TRBV9 and TRBJ2-7, with 7 positions matching TRBD2. This CDR3 has 15 residues. CDR1 and CDR2 (germline): SGDLS, YYNGEE. V shed 4 bases and J 0 bases; nucleotides not matched to a gene: 7. The CDR3 loop reads CASSPAGRSSYEQYF. CDR3 coding DNA: TGTGCCAGCAGCCCAGCGGGGAGGAGCTCCTACGAGCAGTACTTC.

The chain is built from TRBV18 and TRBJ1-1; D possibly corresponds to TRBD1 (6 bases). The V end lost 0 bases, the J end lost 1 base, and 6 bases lay between the germline ends. The CDR3 is made up of 14 amino acids. CDR1 and CDR2 (germline): KGHSH, LQKENI. This CDR3 is CASSPPDRNTEAFF. The DNA for the CDR3 is TGTGCCAGCTCACCACCGGACAGGAACACTGAAGCTTTCTTT.

The chain uses TRBV30 and TRBJ2-7; D not certain. The CDR3 sequence is 14 residues long. Trimming shortened V by 3 bases and J by 3 bases, and 15 bases separated the two germline ends. Per germline, CDR1 GTSNPN and CDR2 SVGIG (reference sequence). The CDR3 spells CAWSLAYPGYEQYF. CDR3 nucleotides: TGTGCCTGGAGCCTCGCCTACCCGGGCTACGAGCAGTACTTC.

The chain joins TRBV19 to TRBJ2-1; 9 bases map to TRBD2. Germline lookup yields CDR1 LNHDA and CDR2 SQIVND (reference sequence). The CDR3 loop spans 19 amino acids. V lost 2 bases, J lost 2 bases, and 13 bases stayed unmatched. The CDR3 sequence: CASSILWASGVWAYNEQFF. The CDR3 DNA reads as TGTGCCAGTAGTATACTTTGGGCTAGCGGGGTGTGGGCCTACAATGAGCAGTTCTTC.